This T cell receptor (beta chain) was observed in a study of Tregs in tolerant kidney transplant recipients. Study-wide results and limits: The small number of patients limits these findings pending further validation.

The germline V gene has CDR1 SNHLY and CDR2 FYNNEI. V was shortened by 4 bases and J by 11 bases, with 17 bases between the two germline ends. This CDR3 region has 13 residues. TCRdb's table, derived via immunoSEQ multiplex PCR, lists solely in-frame clones and lacks some. The table has tens of thousands of clones, about 91% seen once; the top ten hold 0.34%. Comments on this clone: The antigen remains undetermined. The sample carries other DNA sequences with the same CDR3.

The specimen was Tregs from blood, collected before the transplant. This sequence joins TRBV2 and TRBJ2-5; D perhaps matches TRBD1 (6 bases). This clonotype originated in a human donor who received a combined kidney and bone marrow transplant. In nucleotides, the CDR3 is TGTGCCAGCAGTGGGACAGCCGGGGCCACTCAGTACTTC. This translates into CASSGTAGATQYF.